The clone carrying this T cell receptor beta chain is a singleton in its sample. This entry comes from a study of blood T cell repertoires in COVID-19. Study-wide background: The cDNA or gDNA used as material had been derived from T cells, B-cell-depleted T cells, or PBMCs.

Per the original methods: The authors estimated nucleated cell counts from reference gene primer amplification. The method was immunoSEQ multiplex PCR; TCRdb's version includes in-frame clones alone and lacks a portion of them. V and J calls and clone size are those listed in that table; D and trimming were worked out from the DNA. The table includes tens of thousands of clones, approximately 85% detected once. This CDR3 is 14 amino acids long. Deletions cut 2 bases from V and 2 bases from J, with 10 bases between. The germline CDR1 and CDR2 sequences are MNHEY and SVGAGI. Specimen: peripheral blood. The chain combines TRBV6-5 with TRBJ2-7; D possibly corresponds to TRBD2 (5 bases). This TCR derives from a man aged 55 to 70 with acute or convalescent COVID-19. The CDR3 DNA reads TGTGCCAGCAGTTACCTGCGGGTACCCTACGAGCAGTACTTC. It is translated as CASSYLRVPYEQYF.